This T cell receptor (beta chain) derives from a study of T cell responses to AZD1222 COVID-19 vaccine. Here immunoSEQ multiplex PCR was the method, and the copy in TCRdb shows in-frame clones only, minus some. The table records about 200,000 clones, 85% to 95% of them present only once. From germline, CDR1 is SGHRS and CDR2 YFSETQ. CDR3 length: 19 amino acids. V lost 4 bases to trimming and J lost 0 bases, with 20 bases between them. The clonotype was recovered from an adult who received the MenACWY meningococcal vaccine as a control. The sequenced sample was peripheral blood, obtained 28 days after the second dose of the MenACWY control vaccine. The chain couples TRBV5-1 to TRBJ1-6; the D gene is possibly TRBD1 (5 bases). CDR3 sequence: CASSRPWGLNSSYNSPLHF. DNA for the CDR3: TGCGCCAGCAGCCGACCTTGGGGGTTGAACAGCTCCTATAATTCACCCCTCCACTTT.